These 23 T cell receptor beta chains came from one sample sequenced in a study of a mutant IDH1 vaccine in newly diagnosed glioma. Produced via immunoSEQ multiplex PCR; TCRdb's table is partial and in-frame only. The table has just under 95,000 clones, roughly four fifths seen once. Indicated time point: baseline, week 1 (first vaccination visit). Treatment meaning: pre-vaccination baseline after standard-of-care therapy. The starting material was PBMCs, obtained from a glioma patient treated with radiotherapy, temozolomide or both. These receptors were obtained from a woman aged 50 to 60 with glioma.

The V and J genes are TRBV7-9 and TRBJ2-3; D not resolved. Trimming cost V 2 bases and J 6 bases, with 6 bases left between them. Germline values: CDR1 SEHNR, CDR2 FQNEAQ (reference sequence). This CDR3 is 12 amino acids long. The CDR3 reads CASSLRRDTQYF. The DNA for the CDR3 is TGTGCCAGCAGCTTAAGAAGGGATACGCAGTATTTT.

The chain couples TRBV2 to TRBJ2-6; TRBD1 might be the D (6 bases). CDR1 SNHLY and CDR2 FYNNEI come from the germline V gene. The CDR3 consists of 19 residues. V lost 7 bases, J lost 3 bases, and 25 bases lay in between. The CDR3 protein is CASTQGLAPGTSGANVLTF. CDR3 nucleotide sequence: TGTGCCAGCACCCAGGGTCTGGCGCCAGGGACAAGTGGGGCCAACGTCCTGACTTTC.

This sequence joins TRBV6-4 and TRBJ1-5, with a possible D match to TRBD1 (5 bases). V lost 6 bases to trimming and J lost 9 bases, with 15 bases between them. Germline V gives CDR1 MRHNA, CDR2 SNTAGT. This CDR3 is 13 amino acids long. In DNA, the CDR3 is TGTGCCAGCAGCGTTGACCAGGGTTGGCCCCAGCATTTT. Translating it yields CASSVDQGWPQHF.

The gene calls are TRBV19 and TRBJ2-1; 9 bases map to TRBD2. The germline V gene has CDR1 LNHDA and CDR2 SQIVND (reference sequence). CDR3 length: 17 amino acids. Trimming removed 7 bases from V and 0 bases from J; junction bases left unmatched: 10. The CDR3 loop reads CASTDSGGAFSYNEQFF. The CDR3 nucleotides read TGTGCCAGTACCGATAGCGGGGGCGCCTTCTCCTACAATGAGCAGTTCTTC.

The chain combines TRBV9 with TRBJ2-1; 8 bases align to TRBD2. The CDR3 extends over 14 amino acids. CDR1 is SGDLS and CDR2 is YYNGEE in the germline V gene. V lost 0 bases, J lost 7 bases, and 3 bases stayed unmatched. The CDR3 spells CASSVDGGENEQFF. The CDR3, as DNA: TGTGCCAGCAGCGTAGACGGGGGGGAGAATGAGCAGTTCTTC.

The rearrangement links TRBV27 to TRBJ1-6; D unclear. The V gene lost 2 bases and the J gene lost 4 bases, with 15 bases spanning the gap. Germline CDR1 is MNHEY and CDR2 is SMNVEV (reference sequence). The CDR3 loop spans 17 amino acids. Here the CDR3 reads CASSLKLVPEYNSPLHF. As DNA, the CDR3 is TGTGCCAGCAGTTTAAAATTAGTGCCTGAATATAATTCACCCCTCCACTTT.

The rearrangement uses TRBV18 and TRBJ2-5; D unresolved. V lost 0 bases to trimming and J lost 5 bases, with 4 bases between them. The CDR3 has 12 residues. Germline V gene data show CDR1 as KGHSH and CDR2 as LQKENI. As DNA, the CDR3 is TGTGCCAGCTCACCACCAGCTGAGACCCAGTACTTC. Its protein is CASSPPAETQYF.

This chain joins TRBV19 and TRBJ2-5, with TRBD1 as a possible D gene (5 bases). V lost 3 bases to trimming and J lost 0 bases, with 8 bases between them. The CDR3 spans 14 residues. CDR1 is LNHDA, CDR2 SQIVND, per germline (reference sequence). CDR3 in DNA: TGTGCCAGTAGTATCGACAGCAACCAAGAGACCCAGTACTTC. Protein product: CASSIDSNQETQYF.

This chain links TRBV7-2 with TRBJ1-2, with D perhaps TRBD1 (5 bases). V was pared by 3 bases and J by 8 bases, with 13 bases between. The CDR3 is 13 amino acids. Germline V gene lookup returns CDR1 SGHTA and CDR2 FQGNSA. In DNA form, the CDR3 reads TGTGCCAGCAGCTTTGTAACCCAGGGAGGCTACACCTTC. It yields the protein CASSFVTQGGYTF.

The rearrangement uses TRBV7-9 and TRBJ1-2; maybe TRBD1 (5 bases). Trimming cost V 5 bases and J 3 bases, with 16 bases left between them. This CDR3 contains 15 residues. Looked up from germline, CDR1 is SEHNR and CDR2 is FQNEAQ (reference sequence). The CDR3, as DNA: TGTGCCAGCAGCCACCCGGGGCCTCCCTACTATGGCTACACCTTC. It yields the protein CASSHPGPPYYGYTF.

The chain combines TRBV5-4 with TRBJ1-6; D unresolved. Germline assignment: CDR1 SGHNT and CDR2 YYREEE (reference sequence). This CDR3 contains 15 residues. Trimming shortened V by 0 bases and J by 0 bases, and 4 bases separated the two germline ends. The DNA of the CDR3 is TGTGCCAGCAGCTTGGACAGCTCCTATAATTCACCCCTCCACTTT. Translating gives CASSLDSSYNSPLHF.

The CDR3 region has the DNA TGTGCCACCTTCAAAACAGGGTTGATTGAAGCTTTCTTT. Amino acid sequence: CATFKTGLIEAFF. V gene TRBV6-5 combines with J gene TRBJ1-1, with TRBD1 as a possible D gene (6 bases). Trimming removed 10 bases from V and 7 bases from J, with 19 bases in between. In germline, CDR1 is MNHEY, CDR2 SVGAGI. The CDR3 covers 13 residues.

The CDR3: CASSLNIRAVSEQYF. The CDR3 DNA reads as TGTGCCAGCAGCTTAAATATAAGGGCGGTGTCCGAGCAGTACTTC. This chain connects TRBV5-8 to TRBJ2-7; D is unclear. Trimming took off 2 bases at V and 6 bases at J, with 18 bases between the two ends. This CDR3 is 15 amino acids long. The germline gives CDR1 SGHTS, CDR2 YDEGEE.

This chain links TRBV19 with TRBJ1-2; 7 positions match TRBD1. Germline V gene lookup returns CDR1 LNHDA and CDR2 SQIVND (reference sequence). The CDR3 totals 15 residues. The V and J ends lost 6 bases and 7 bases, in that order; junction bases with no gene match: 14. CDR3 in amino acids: CASSPKTGSVIGYTF. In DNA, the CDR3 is TGTGCCAGTAGCCCCAAGACAGGGTCTGTCATTGGCTACACCTTC.

CDR3 in DNA: TGTGCCACCAGCATCGGGAGGCGGGGAGTTTTGGAGCAGTACTTC. Protein sequence: CATSIGRRGVLEQYF. The chain combines TRBV15 with TRBJ2-7; 7 bases are shared with TRBD2. Germline CDR1 LNHNV, CDR2 YYDKDF (reference sequence). The CDR3 is made up of 15 amino acids. After removal of 4 bases from V and 7 bases from J, the junction contained 13 bases not matched to a gene. Using reference TRBV15 and TRBJ2-7 for the parts outside the CDR3, the full variable domain is DAMVIQNPRYQVTQFGKPVTLSCSQTLNHNVMYWYQQKSSQAPKLLFHYYDKDFNNEADTPDNFQSRRPNTSFCFLDIRSPGLGDTAMYLCATSIGRRGVLEQYFGPGTRLTVT.

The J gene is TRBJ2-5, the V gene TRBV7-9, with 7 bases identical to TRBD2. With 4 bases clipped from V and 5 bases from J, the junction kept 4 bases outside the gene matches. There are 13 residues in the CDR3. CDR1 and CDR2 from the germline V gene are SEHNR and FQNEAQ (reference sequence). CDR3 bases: TGTGCCAGCAGCTCAAACGGGGGGGAGACCCAGTACTTC. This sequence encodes CASSSNGGETQYF.

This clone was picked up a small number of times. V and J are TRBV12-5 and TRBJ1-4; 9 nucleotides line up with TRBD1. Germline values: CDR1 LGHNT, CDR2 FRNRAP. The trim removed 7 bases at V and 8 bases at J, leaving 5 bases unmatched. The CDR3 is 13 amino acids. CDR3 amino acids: CASAGQGFEKLFF. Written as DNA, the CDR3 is TGTGCTAGTGCGGGACAGGGTTTCGAAAAACTGTTTTTT.

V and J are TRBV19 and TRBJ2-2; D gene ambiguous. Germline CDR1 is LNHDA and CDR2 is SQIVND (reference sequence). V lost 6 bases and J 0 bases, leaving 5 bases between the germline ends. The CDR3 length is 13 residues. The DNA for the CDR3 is TGTGCCAGTAGGGCGACGAACACCGGGGAGCTGTTTTTT. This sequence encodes CASRATNTGELFF.

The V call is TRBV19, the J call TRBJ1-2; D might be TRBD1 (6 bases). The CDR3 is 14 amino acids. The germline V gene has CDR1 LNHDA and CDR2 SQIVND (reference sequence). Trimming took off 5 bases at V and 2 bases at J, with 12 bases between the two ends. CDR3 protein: CASSPAGANYGYTF. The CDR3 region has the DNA TGTGCCAGTAGTCCGGCGGGGGCCAACTATGGCTACACCTTC.

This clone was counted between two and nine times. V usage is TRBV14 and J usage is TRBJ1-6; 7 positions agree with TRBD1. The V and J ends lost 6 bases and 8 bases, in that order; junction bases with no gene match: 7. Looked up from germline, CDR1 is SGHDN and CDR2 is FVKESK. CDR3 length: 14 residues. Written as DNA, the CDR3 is TGTGCCAGCAGACGGGACAGCGGCGATTCACCCCTCCACTTT. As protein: CASRRDSGDSPLHF. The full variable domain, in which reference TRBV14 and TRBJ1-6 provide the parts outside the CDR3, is EAGVTQFPSHSVIEKGQTVTLRCDPISGHDNLYWYRRVMGKEIKFLLHFVKESKQDESGMPNNRFLAERTGGTYSTLKVQPAELEDSGVYFCASRRDSGDSPLHFGNGTRLTVT.

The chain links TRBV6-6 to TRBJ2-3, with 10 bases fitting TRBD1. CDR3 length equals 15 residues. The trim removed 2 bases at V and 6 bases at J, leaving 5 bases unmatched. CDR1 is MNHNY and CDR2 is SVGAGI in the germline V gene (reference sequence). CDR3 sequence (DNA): TGTGCCAGCAGTTACGGGACAGGGGCGGGGGATACGCAGTATTTT. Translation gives CASSYGTGAGDTQYF.

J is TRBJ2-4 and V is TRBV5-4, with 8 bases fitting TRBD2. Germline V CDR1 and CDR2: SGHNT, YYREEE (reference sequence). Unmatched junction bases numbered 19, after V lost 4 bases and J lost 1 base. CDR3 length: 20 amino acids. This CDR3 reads CASSNLGGLGATEAKNIQYF. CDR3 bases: TGTGCCAGCAGCAACCTCGGGGGACTAGGGGCTACAGAGGCCAAAAACATTCAGTACTTC.

CDR3 residues: CASSLDWQTGELFF. In nucleotides, the CDR3 is TGTGCCAGCAGCCTGGACTGGCAAACCGGGGAGCTGTTTTTT. This chain connects TRBV9 to TRBJ2-2; maybe TRBD2 (5 bases). Germline CDR1 is SGDLS and CDR2 is YYNGEE. V was cut by 4 bases and J by 5 bases, with 12 bases left in between. The CDR3 totals 14 residues.